These T cell receptor beta chains were read from a single sample in a study of T cells in Graves' hyperthyroidism and ophthalmopathy. TCRdb re-called the multiplex PCR reads through MiXCR, storing one row per CDR3 protein. Here the sample spans 500,000 to 750,000 distinct CDR3 sequences, around 46% being singletons. Sequencing was carried out using peripheral blood or thyroid tissue (not recorded which). All receptors come from a woman between 18 and 29 years old with Graves' hyperthyroidism. Both conserved end residues are part of each CDR3. The order of the fields is V gene, J gene, clone size, D gene, CDR3 DNA, CDR3 protein. A D gene is named only where the DNA matches it firmly. Where a row states a size, it is once, few, many or the class of an expanded clone; other rows omit it.

TRBV19	TRBJ2-1	-	TRBD1	TGTGCCAGTAGTATGCAGGGGGTACTCAATGAGCAGTTCTTC	CASSMQGVLNEQFF
TRBV29-1	TRBJ2-5	-	-	TGCAGCGGGAGAGGACAGAGGAAGACCCAGTACTTC	CSGRGQRKTQYF
TRBV20-1	TRBJ1-3	-	-	TGCAGTGCAGCTAGCGGGAGGAACACCATATATTTT	CSAASGRNTIYF
TRBV18	TRBJ1-2	-	-	TGTGCCAGCTCACCCTCGGGACTGGATGGCTACACCTTC	CASSPSGLDGYTF
TRBV7-9	TRBJ1-6	few	TRBD1	TGTGCCAGCGGACAGGGACATTCACCCCTCCACTTT	CASGQGHSPLHF
TRBV5-4	TRBJ1-3	-	TRBD1	TGTGCCAGCAGCCCGGGACAGAACACCATATATTTT	CASSPGQNTIYF
TRBV7-8	TRBJ2-1	-	-	TGTGCCAGCAGACCCTGGACAGTAGCCTACAATGAGCAGTTCTTC	CASRPWTVAYNEQFF
TRBV11-2	TRBJ1-1	many	-	TGTGCCAGCAGCAGATCGTCCGGGGCAGCGAGCACTGAAGCTTTCTTT	CASSRSSGAASTEAFF
TRBV7-9	TRBJ2-5	few	TRBD2	TGTGCCAGCAGCTTGGGACTAGCGGGAGAAAAGTCCTTC	CASSLGLAGEKSF
TRBV6-2/TRBV6-3	TRBJ2-5	many	-	TGTGCCAGCAGATGGGCCGGGGTCCCAGAGACCCAGTACTTC	CASRWAGVPETQYF
TRBV2	TRBJ2-5	few	-	TGTGCCAGCAGTGGGACCCAGTACTTC	CASSGTQYF
TRBV9	TRBJ2-1	-	-	TGTGCCAGCAGCGTCTCACAGGGAACTAATGAGCAGTTCTTC	CASSVSQGTNEQFF
TRBV28	TRBJ1-2	many	-	TGTGCCAGCAGTTTACCGGGGAACTATGGCTACACCTTC	CASSLPGNYGYTF
TRBV20-1	TRBJ1-6	many	-	TGCAGTGCTATCTCCGCCAGTTCACCCCTCCACTTT	CSAISASSPLHF
TRBV7-9	TRBJ2-4	-	TRBD1	TGTGCCAGCAGCCCTAGGGACAGGGGCGAGAGGGACATTCAGTACTTC	CASSPRDRGERDIQYF
TRBV2	TRBJ2-7	many	-	TGTGCCAGCAGGATGGGACTGGGGTTGAGCGAGCAGTACTTC	CASRMGLGLSEQYF
TRBV25-1	TRBJ2-1	few	TRBD1	TGTGCCAGCAGTGAAGGTGGAGCGGGACAGGGAAGCTTTGAGCAGTTCTTC	CASSEGGAGQGSFEQFF
TRBV19	TRBJ1-2	-	-	TGTGCCAGTAGTATAGTATTACAGGGTTTTGGCTACACCTTC	CASSIVLQGFGYTF
TRBV2	TRBJ1-1	many	-	TGTGCCAGCATTCCCGAGAACACTGAAGCTTTCTTT	CASIPENTEAFF
TRBV7-3	TRBJ2-7	few	TRBD2	TGTGCCAGCAGCTTAATGCTAGCGGGAGGTTACAATGAGCAGTACTTC	CASSLMLAGGYNEQYF
TRBV9	TRBJ1-6	-	TRBD1	TGTGCCAACTCACCCCTTTCGGGACAGTATAATTCACCCCTCCACTTT	CANSPLSGQYNSPLHF
TRBV20-1	TRBJ1-4	many	TRBD1	TGCAGTGCTAGAGAGACAGGGGGTATTAGTGAAAAACTGTTTTTT	CSARETGGISEKLFF
TRBV7-6	TRBJ2-1	-	TRBD2	TGTGCCAGCAGCGATAGCGGGAGGGCCCCTGAGCAGTTCTTC	CASSDSGRAPEQFF
TRBV29-1	TRBJ1-2	-	-	TGCAGCTTAGCCGAGGCAGGTTATGGCTACACCTTC	CSLAEAGYGYTF
TRBV20-1	TRBJ1-1	-	TRBD1	TGCAGTGCTAAGACAGGGGGCATGGGCACTGAAGCTTTCTTT	CSAKTGGMGTEAFF
TRBV7-2	TRBJ1-1	few	-	TGTGCCAGCAGACACGAATTGTACGGGAACACTGAAGCTTTCTTT	CASRHELYGNTEAFF
TRBV6-1	TRBJ1-1	many	-	TGTGCCAGCAGTGATCGTGTTGAAGCTTTCTTT	CASSDRVEAFF
TRBV10-3	TRBJ1-1	-	-	TGTGCCATCAGTGAGTCGACAGATGGCACTGAAGCTTTCTTT	CAISESTDGTEAFF
TRBV12-3/TRBV12-4	TRBJ1-2	many	-	TGTGCCAGCAGTTTAGCCGGCAGGGGCTATGGCTACACCTTC	CASSLAGRGYGYTF
TRBV7-9	TRBJ2-7	-	-	TGTGCCAGCAGCGTCTGGAGGGGCTCGGGTGGCTACGAGCAGTACTTC	CASSVWRGSGGYEQYF
TRBV6-5	TRBJ1-2	-	-	TGTGCCAGCAGTGAACCCCCAGGGGGCTACACCTTC	CASSEPPGGYTF
TRBV6-4	TRBJ1-3	few	-	TGTGCCAGCAGTGAAAGCACCATATATTTT	CASSESTIYF
TRBV7-9	TRBJ1-2	-	TRBD1	TGTGCCAGCAGCTTCGTTCAGGGGGAGGGGGGCTACACCTTC	CASSFVQGEGGYTF
TRBV2	TRBJ1-4	many	TRBD1	TGTGCCAGCAGTGAAGCCCGGGGGACAGGGAGAAACGAAAAACTGTTTTTT	CASSEARGTGRNEKLFF
TRBV5-4	TRBJ2-6	few	TRBD1	TGTGCCAGCAGAATCACAGGGGGCGCTGGGGCCAACGTCCTGACTTTC	CASRITGGAGANVLTF
TRBV6-6	TRBJ1-2	many	-	TGTGCCAGCAGTTACCAATCGGGCCGTAACTATGGCTACACCTTC	CASSYQSGRNYGYTF
TRBV11-2	TRBJ1-1	many	-	TGTGCCAGCAGCGTGAGTGTGACAGTCCTGAACACTGAAGCTTTCTTT	CASSVSVTVLNTEAFF
TRBV7-9	TRBJ2-1	-	-	TGTGCCAGCCCAGGAACGGAGCAGTTCTTC	CASPGTEQFF
TRBV18	TRBJ1-5	many	-	TGTGCCAGCAGCCCTAATAGCAATCAGCCCCAGCATTTT	CASSPNSNQPQHF
TRBV2	TRBJ2-7	-	TRBD2	TGTGCCAGCAGGGGGACTAGCGGGAGTGCCGGGGAGCTGTACTTC	CASRGTSGSAGELYF
TRBV20-1	TRBJ2-5	many	-	TGCAGTGCTAGAAGGGGGGCTGGTGAGACCCAGTACTTC	CSARRGAGETQYF
TRBV7-2	TRBJ2-2	many	TRBD2	TGTGCCAGCAGCTACCCGAGGGCGGGAGGGGGCACCGGGGAGCTGTTTTTT	CASSYPRAGGGTGELFF
TRBV24-1	TRBJ1-6	many	-	TGTGCCACCAGTGCGGGACGGAATAATTCACCCCTCCACTTT	CATSAGRNNSPLHF
TRBV20-1	TRBJ1-1	-	TRBD1	TGCAGTGCCAGTAGTAGCAGGGGGTCGAACACTGAAGCTTTCTTT	CSASSSRGSNTEAFF
TRBV2	TRBJ1-5	many	TRBD1	TGTGCCAGCAGGGGACAGGGGAATCAGCCCCAGCATTTT	CASRGQGNQPQHF
TRBV5-5	TRBJ1-2	many	-	TGTGCCAGCAGCCCCCCGGGACTGTTATATGGCTACACCTTC	CASSPPGLLYGYTF
TRBV29-1	TRBJ2-2	-	TRBD1	TGCAGCGGGGGACAGGGGGACACCGGGGAGCTGTTTTTT	CSGGQGDTGELFF
TRBV20-1	TRBJ1-2	-	-	TGCAGTGCCACAGCTAACTATGGCTACACCTTC	CSATANYGYTF
TRBV6-5	TRBJ2-5	many	TRBD2	TGTGCCAGCAGTCCTACTTCGTCGGAGCGGGAGTCCCGGGAGACCCAGTACTTC	CASSPTSSERESRETQYF
TRBV15	TRBJ1-4	-	TRBD1	TGTGCCACCAGCACAGGGGGCGCGGAAAAACTGTTTTTT	CATSTGGAEKLFF
TRBV20-1	TRBJ2-7	few	TRBD1	TGCAGTCCTCGGACAGGGCCCAACGAGCAGTACTTC	CSPRTGPNEQYF
TRBV12-3/TRBV12-4	TRBJ1-2	many	-	TGTGCCACCAGGGACGGAAAAAAGTATGGCTACACCTTC	CATRDGKKYGYTF
TRBV24-1	TRBJ2-5	-	-	TGTGCCACCAGTGACCAAGCGGGCAGAGAGACCCAGTACTTC	CATSDQAGRETQYF